This T cell receptor beta chain stems from a study of identical twins (dated by TCRdb to 2016 to 2017). For context, the study as a whole: To test whether fetal clonotypes persist, the study used deep sequencing on TCR alpha and beta repertoires from monozygotic twins, unrelated adults of various ages, and cord blood. Replicate twin experiments were performed at different times using different library preparation protocols to rule out contamination. What the study reported, not specific to this receptor: Conclusions relied on cross-sectional statistical analysis, since the same donors could not be followed over many years. Compared with coincidental sharing between unrelated individuals, out-of-frame TCR alpha sequences shared between twins had an excess of sequences with low generation probability. In monozygotic twins, recombination models systematically underestimated out-of-frame TCR alpha sharing, but the models matched the sharing seen between unrelated individuals. Invariant T cells such as MAIT and iNKT could partly confound zero-insertion analyses, though diverse VJ usage argued against this for most clonotypes. Fewer insertions were carried by abundant cord blood beta clonotypes, a similar but weaker trend appeared in young adult naive repertoires, and no such trend appeared in memory repertoires. Excess twin sharing in beta out-of-frame sequences was weaker because fewer shared sequences lowered the signal-to-noise ratio.

The library relied on 5' RACE. TCRdb records Illumina HiSeq 2000 as the sequencer. A universal primer binding site was introduced by template switching, and a unique molecular identifier was present in the final cDNA, enabling accurate counting of TCR cDNA molecules. Specific primers in the conserved constant-segment region were used to synthesize first-strand cDNA for the TCR alpha and beta chains. To control for contamination, each cDNA library was double barcoded with a SMART-Mk sample barcode plus Illumina barcodes. TruSeq adapter sequences and Illumina sample barcodes were added in two successive PCR steps. TCR alpha and beta cDNA libraries were sequenced on the Illumina HiSeq platform with custom primers. The authors processed their data as follows. Raw reads were processed with MiGEC to extract unique molecular identifiers, and MiXCR was used to determine CDR3 positions. Recombination models were inferred per individual with the repgenHMM and IGoR tools using an EM algorithm. Shared clonotypes were analyzed with the tcR package in R, and sharing was normalized by the product of cloneset sizes. To study raw recombination without the effects of thymic and clonal selection, out-of-frame nonproductive sequences were analyzed. In-frame beta chains were kept once TCRdb had trimmed the public reads at Q25 with fastp and called clones with MiXCR. Each CDR3 protein gets just one entry, which takes the most common genes and DNA from the rows behind it. It is TCRdb's table, rather than the study itself, that gives the V and J calls and clone size. The sample table shows about 810,000 distinct CDR3 sequences, and roughly 12% are seen once. Together, the top ten hold roughly 1.5% of the sample.

Comment on this clonotype: Its antigen remains unidentified. Base quality data are lacking; no much larger clone is found one base away.

All donors were healthy Caucasians. Three pairs of female monozygotic twins, all aged about 18 to 30 years, made up the twin cohort. Peripheral blood mononuclear cells were the source from which RNA for the TCR libraries was isolated. These data were also filed under a second study, of yellow fever vaccine responses in identical twins. Taken from the second paper: The T cell response to vaccination in identical twins was reported by the authors to appear partly convergent and partly personalized. Focusing on identical twins, the study followed the T cell clones that responded to the vaccine, and did so with precision.

The clonotype was recovered from a woman younger than 30 in good health. Sequenced: PBMCs.

The nucleotide sequence is given as TGCAGTGCTAGAGATGACTGGGGACTAGCGGGAGATTTCCACGAGCAGTACTTC. This encodes CSARDDWGLAGDFHEQYF. The chain uses TRBV20-1 and TRBJ2-7; 14 middle bases align to TRBD2. Looking up the germline V gene (reference sequence) yields CDR1 DFQATT and CDR2 SNEGSKA. The CDR3, from cysteine to phenylalanine, totals 18 residues. Just the 54-base CDR3 DNA is kept, in frame starting at base 1. Relative to germline, V is missing 0 bases and J is missing 5 bases, with 12 bases of the junction outside any gene match.